Presented here are 19 T cell receptor beta chains from one specimen sequenced in a study of blood T cells in healthy people across ages. PCR was performed a second time for roughly 7 to 11 cycles using a sample-barcoded 5' primer and a J-beta primer mix. TCRdb called the 5' RACE reads again in MiXCR, with one record for every CDR3 protein. Of roughly 800,000 distinct CDR3 sequences in the sample, 55% to 75% were seen once. Sequenced sample: blood. Receptors originate from a man aged 25 to 45 in good health.

The V gene is TRBV6-6, the J gene TRBJ1-2, with D unresolved. From germline, CDR1 is MNHNY and CDR2 SVGAGI (reference sequence). Trimming left V 4 bases short and J 8 bases short, with 17 bases between. There are 14 residues in the CDR3. The CDR3 protein is CASSWGSREVGYTF. DNA for the CDR3: TGTGCCAGCAGTTGGGGATCCCGCGAGGTCGGCTACACCTTC.

The gene calls are TRBV6-1 and TRBJ2-1; tentatively, D is TRBD2 (6 bases). The germline V gene has CDR1 MNHNS and CDR2 SASEGT. Between the trimmed V and J ends, which lost 7 bases and 2 bases, there was a span of 9 bases. The CDR3 totals 13 residues. CDR3 amino acids: CASNSGAYNEQFF. DNA for the CDR3: TGTGCCAGCAATAGCGGAGCCTACAATGAGCAGTTCTTC.

V is TRBV10-3 and J is TRBJ2-3, with 12 bases aligning to TRBD2. The germline V gene has CDR1 ENHRY and CDR2 SYGVKD. J gave up 5 bases and V 0 bases, and 12 bases lay outside the gene matches. The CDR3 extends over 19 amino acids. The CDR3 DNA reads TGTGCCATCAGTGAGTCGCCCCCGACTAGCGGGGGCAGAGTAGATACGCAGTATTTT. It translates to CAISESPPTSGGRVDTQYF.

The sample holds a few counts of this clonotype. The V call is TRBV4-3, the J call TRBJ2-7; weak D call: TRBD2 (5 bases). The CDR3 is 18 amino acids. CDR1 and CDR2 (germline): LGHNA, YSLEER. V lost 0 bases and J 1 base, leaving 19 bases between the germline ends. This CDR3 is CASSQDSSGTLRSYEQYF. The CDR3, as DNA: TGCGCCAGCAGCCAAGATTCGAGCGGAACACTTCGGTCCTACGAGCAGTACTTC.

The chain links TRBV3-1 to TRBJ2-7, with 10 bases that match TRBD1. Germline-derived CDR1 and CDR2 are LGHDT and YNNKEL (reference sequence). The CDR3 is 15 residues long. V lost 4 bases to trimming and J lost 2 bases; unmatched junction nucleotides: 5. CDR3 amino acids: CASSPYGTGAYEQYF. The CDR3 DNA sequence: TGTGCCAGCAGCCCGTACGGGACAGGGGCCTACGAGCAGTACTTC.

V and J are TRBV2 and TRBJ1-1; D is possibly TRBD1 (6 bases). Germline V CDR1 and CDR2: SNHLY, FYNNEI. V was clipped by 6 bases and J by 8 bases, with 16 bases between them. There are 13 residues in the CDR3. The CDR3 loop reads CASRAQGGREAFF. The CDR3 DNA reads TGTGCCAGCAGGGCACAGGGCGGGAGGGAAGCTTTCTTT.

The rearrangement links TRBV25-1 to TRBJ1-4, with no clear D. Germline values: CDR1 MGHDK, CDR2 SYGVNS. The CDR3 loop spans 14 amino acids. The V end was cut by 3 bases, the J end by 4 bases, with 9 bases between. CDR3 sequence (DNA): TGTGCCAGCAGTGAGGCGAGAAATAATGAAAAACTGTTTTTT. Translated, it gives CASSEARNNEKLFF.

This chain uses TRBV5-1 with TRBJ2-1; D call uncertain. Germline CDR1 reads SGHRS; CDR2 reads YFSETQ. V lost 4 bases to trimming and J lost 0 bases, with 11 bases between them. The CDR3 extends over 15 amino acids. For the CDR3, the DNA is TGCGCCAGCAGCGGTGAACCGAACTCCTACAATGAGCAGTTCTTC. Translated, it gives CASSGEPNSYNEQFF. The full variable domain, with the rest looked up from reference TRBV5-1 and TRBJ2-1, is KAGVTQTPRYLIKTRGQQVTLSCSPISGHRSVSWYQQTPGQGLQFLFEYFSETQRNKGNFPGRFSGRQFSNSRSEMNVSTLELGDSALYLCASSGEPNSYNEQFFGPGTRLTVL.

This chain joins TRBV7-2 and TRBJ2-7; possibly TRBD1 or TRBD2 for D (5 bases each). V was trimmed by 6 bases and J by 9 bases, leaving 15 bases between them. Germline CDR1 reads SGHTA; CDR2 reads FQGNSA. The CDR3 runs to 12 residues. In nucleotides, the CDR3 is TGTGCCAGCAGTAGAGGGTTGGGGGTGCAGTACTTC. Its translation is CASSRGLGVQYF.

This clonotype was seen only a few times. The chain is built from TRBV6-2 or TRBV6-3 and TRBJ1-2; D gene uncertain. Germline CDR1 is MNHEY and CDR2 is SVGEGT. CDR3 size: 12 residues. The ends were cut back, 6 bases at V and 5 bases at J, with 10 bases in the middle. CDR3 sequence (DNA): TGTGCCAGCAGGCCGGACGGATATGGCTACACCTTC. Translated: CASRPDGYGYTF.

CDR3: CSAKAGGSANEKLFF. CDR3 bases: TGCAGTGCTAAGGCAGGGGGGTCGGCTAATGAAAAACTGTTTTTT. The chain is built from TRBV20-1 and TRBJ1-4; TRBD1 aligns across 7 bases. Germline CDR1 and CDR2: DFQATT and SNEGSKA (reference sequence). This CDR3 region has 15 residues. The V gene end was trimmed by 4 bases and the J gene end by 3 bases; junction bases not matched to a gene: 8.

A single count supports this clonotype. The chain employs TRBV4-2 and TRBJ2-6; D gene ambiguous. This CDR3 comprises 16 residues. V shed 5 bases and J shed 4 bases, with 15 bases lying between them. Germline V lookup: CDR1 LGHNA, CDR2 YNFKEQ. The CDR3 nucleotides read TGTGCCAGCAGCAAATCTCAAGGAGCCGGGGCCAACGTCCTGACTTTC. Encoded protein: CASSKSQGAGANVLTF.

V is TRBV29-1 and J is TRBJ2-7; 7 nucleotides match TRBD1. This CDR3 is built from 12 residues. Looked up from germline, CDR1 is SQVTM and CDR2 is ANQGSEA. The V gene end was trimmed by 7 bases and the J gene end by 4 bases; junction bases not matched to a gene: 7. Here the CDR3 reads CSAYGTVYEQYF. The CDR3 DNA is TGCAGCGCCTACGGGACAGTGTACGAGCAGTACTTC.

This clonotype was seen more than once but under ten times. The V call is TRBV20-1, the J call TRBJ2-3, with D possibly matching TRBD1 (5 bases). CDR3 length: 14 amino acids. V shed 3 bases and J shed 5 bases, with 15 bases lying between them. CDR1 and CDR2 from the germline V gene are DFQATT and SNEGSKA (reference sequence). CDR3 nucleotide sequence: TGCAGTGCTAGTGGGGCCCTTGGCGGAGATACGCAGTATTTT. The encoded protein is CSASGALGGDTQYF.

With regard to this clonotype: One end of the junction fails to match germline, which may point to a read error. V usage is TRBV11-1 and J usage is TRBJ2-5; 10 bases map to TRBD2. Germline CDR1 is SGHAT and CDR2 is FQDESV (reference sequence). The CDR3 contains 15 residues. The chain's CDR3 is CASSKSGTSVHEQYF. For the CDR3, the DNA is TGTGCCAGCAGCAAATCCGGGACTAGCGTTCACGAGCAGTACTTT.

The chain is built from TRBV12-3 or TRBV12-4 and TRBJ1-2, with D tentatively TRBD1 (5 bases). This CDR3 spans 13 amino acids. Trimming took off 8 bases at V and 3 bases at J, with 13 bases between the two ends. The CDR3 DNA reads TGTGCCAGCCGGGCGGGGACCTACTATGGCTACACCTTC. Amino acid sequence: CASRAGTYYGYTF.

The V gene is TRBV7-6, the J gene TRBJ2-1; D gene unclear. V lost 2 bases and J 0 bases, leaving 8 bases between the germline ends. CDR1 and CDR2 from the germline V gene are SGHVS and FNYEAQ. CDR3 length: 15 residues. The CDR3 coding sequence is TGTGCCAGCAGCTTAAAAGCAAACTCCTACAATGAGCAGTTCTTC. Its translation: CASSLKANSYNEQFF. Looking up the rest from reference TRBV7-6 and TRBJ2-1 gives the full variable domain: GAGVSQSPRYKVTKRGQDVALRCDPISGHVSLYWYRQALGQGPEFLTYFNYEAQQDKSGLPNDRFSAERPEGSISTLTIQRTEQRDSAMYRCASSLKANSYNEQFFGPGTRLTVL.

CDR3 sequence: CASRLTGSRETQYF. DNA for the CDR3: TGTGCCAGCAGACTAACAGGGAGCCGGGAGACCCAGTACTTC. V is TRBV12-3 or TRBV12-4 and J is TRBJ2-5; D might be TRBD1 (6 bases). This CDR3 spans 14 amino acids. V was pared by 6 bases and J by 5 bases, with 16 bases between.

V gene TRBV25-1 combines with J gene TRBJ1-1; D ambiguous. CDR3 length: 11 residues. Germline CDR1 is MGHDK and CDR2 is SYGVNS. The V end was cut by 4 bases, the J end by 11 bases, with 11 bases between. CDR3 bases: TGTGCCAGCAGTGCCTCTGGCAGGGCTTTCTTT. This translates into CASSASGRAFF.